These T cell receptor beta chains were read from a single sample in a study of blood T cell repertoires in COVID-19. Clones were read by immunoSEQ multiplex PCR, and TCRdb kept only the in-frame ones, dropping some. Of approximately 330,000 clones in the sample, around nine tenths are singletons; the top ten hold less than 9.5%. Sequencing was performed on PBMCs or T cells enriched from blood (not recorded which). The receptors come from a woman aged 25-40 years who had recovered from COVID-19. The CDR3 runs from the conserved cysteine through the conserved F or W. A D gene is named only where the DNA matches it firmly.

v_call	j_call	d_call	cdr3_length	cdr3_aa
TRBV6-5	TRBJ2-5	TRBD1	12	CASTPGGETQYF
TRBV24-1	TRBJ1-1	.	12	CATSDFDTEAFF
TRBV6-5	TRBJ1-1	.	16	CASSSRRVAWDTEAFF
TRBV27	TRBJ2-7	.	14	CASSFRGPTYEQYF
TRBV3-1/TRBV3-2	TRBJ1-1	.	15	CASSQDWGRATEAFF
TRBV7-2	TRBJ2-4	.	15	CASSPLGAPGGIQYF
TRBV7-9	TRBJ2-1	TRBD1	15	CASSFPGQGHNEQFF
TRBV18	TRBJ1-2	.	18	CASSPFPMGGTAPYGYTF
TRBV5-1	TRBJ1-3	.	17	CASSLVPAPGIRNTIYF
TRBV28	TRBJ1-3	TRBD1	17	CASSSDIQGASGNTIYF
TRBV6-5	TRBJ1-1	.	13	CASIPSSRQEAFF
TRBV5-6	TRBJ2-1	.	13	CASTLRTYNEQFF
TRBV29-1	TRBJ2-5	.	12	CSVQAGAETQYF
TRBV10-3	TRBJ2-3	TRBD2	16	CAILPQAGGPTDTQYF
TRBV13	TRBJ2-7	.	12	CASANRVSEQYF
TRBV20-1	TRBJ2-7	.	13	CSASRVERSEQYF
TRBV19	TRBJ1-1	TRBD1	14	CASSKVSGGTEAFF
TRBV5-6	TRBJ1-2	.	13	CASRFQGNYGYTF
TRBV19	TRBJ1-2	.	13	CASSTGTRLGYTF
TRBV28	TRBJ2-5	TRBD1	14	CASRSTGKQETQYF
TRBV7-2	TRBJ1-5	TRBD1	15	CASSPRTGEGQPQHF
TRBV5-4	TRBJ2-5	TRBD2	15	CASTAGLAVQETQYF
TRBV6-5	TRBJ2-3	.	12	CASSSFPGTQYF
TRBV15	TRBJ1-4	.	15	CATSIGQQINEKLFF
TRBV4-1	TRBJ2-3	TRBD2	15	CASSRLTSGTDTQYF
TRBV5-1	TRBJ1-2	.	13	CASSDRLESGYTF
TRBV10-3	TRBJ2-7	TRBD1	13	CAISGDRPGEQYF
TRBV11-2	TRBJ1-5	TRBD1	14	CASSYGTDGQPQHF
TRBV15	TRBJ2-7	.	13	CATSRDLGIEQYF
TRBV6-5	TRBJ1-2	TRBD1	15	CASSMTGGAQVGYTF
TRBV4-2	TRBJ1-2	.	15	CASSQVNTPNYGYTF